Listed below are T cell receptor beta chains from one sample, sequenced in a study of T cell responses to AZD1222 COVID-19 vaccine. Assay used: immunoSEQ multiplex PCR; TCRdb lists only in-frame clones, some missing. The sample has tens of thousands of clones; approximately 83% are singletons. The source was peripheral blood, collected 28 days after the second AZD1222 dose. These receptors were obtained from an adult who received the AZD1222 COVID-19 vaccine. Each CDR3 is given with its conserved first and last residue. D genes are given only for firm matches. Where a row states a size, it is once, few, many or the class of an expanded clone; other rows omit it.

size	D	V	J	CDR3	DNA
NA	TRBD2	TRBV28	TRBJ2-3	CASSSPGTSGGAFTDTQYF	TGTGCCAGCAGTTCCCCCGGGACTAGCGGGGGGGCCTTCACAGATACGCAGTATTTT
NA	NA	TRBV3-1/TRBV3-2	TRBJ2-7	CASSRANYEQYF	TGTGCCAGCAGCCGCGCGAACTACGAGCAGTACTTC
few	NA	TRBV5-1	TRBJ2-7	CASRGSGSTFYEQYF	TGCGCCAGCAGGGGAAGCGGAAGCACTTTTTACGAGCAGTACTTC
NA	NA	TRBV24-1	TRBJ1-2	CATSDLKGYTF	TGTGCCACCAGTGATTTGAAGGGCTACACCTTC
NA	NA	TRBV3-1/TRBV3-2	TRBJ1-1	CASSQEGTDRSRLRAFF	TGTGCCAGCAGCCAAGAAGGGACGGATCGTTCCCGGTTGCGGGCTTTCTTT
NA	NA	TRBV19	TRBJ1-3	CASSIRTVSGNTIYF	TGTGCCAGTAGTATAAGGACAGTCTCTGGAAACACCATATATTTT
NA	NA	TRBV5-1	TRBJ1-5	CASRAEGSSNQPQHF	TGCGCCAGCAGGGCGGAGGGCAGCAGCAATCAGCCCCAGCATTTT
NA	NA	TRBV20-1	TRBJ2-5	CSASSSLQETQYF	TGCAGTGCTAGTTCGTCCCTCCAAGAGACCCAGTACTTC
once	TRBD2	TRBV7-9	TRBJ2-1	CASTLRGALALNEQFF	TGTGCCAGCACCCTGCGGGGGGCCCTGGCCCTCAATGAGCAGTTCTTC
NA	NA	TRBV15	TRBJ1-3	CATSRAVAGNTIYF	TGTGCCACCAGCAGAGCGGTGGCTGGAAACACCATATATTTT
NA	NA	TRBV7-8	TRBJ1-6	CASSLPQGLSAPLHF	TGTGCCAGCAGCCTCCCCCAGGGGCTCTCGGCACCCCTCCACTTT
NA	NA	TRBV7-2	TRBJ2-1	CASSLESYNEQFF	TGTGCCAGCAGCTTAGAGTCTTACAATGAGCAGTTCTTC
once	TRBD2	TRBV18	TRBJ2-7	CASSPGLAGPYEQYF	TGTGCCAGCTCACCAGGGCTAGCGGGGCCCTACGAGCAGTACTTC
NA	TRBD1	TRBV19	TRBJ2-7	CASSPDRGHYEQYF	TGTGCCAGTAGCCCGGACAGGGGGCACTACGAGCAGTACTTC
NA	TRBD1	TRBV7-8	TRBJ1-1	CASSFRPPQGASEAFF	TGTGCCAGCAGCTTCAGGCCACCGCAGGGGGCCTCTGAAGCTTTCTTT
NA	NA	TRBV21-1	TRBJ2-3	CASSKALPDTQYF	TGTGCCAGCAGCAAAGCGCTGCCGGATACGCAGTATTTT
NA	NA	TRBV6-1	TRBJ2-7	CASSGSLQGRGYEQYF	TGTGCCAGCAGTGGTTCCCTACAGGGAAGGGGCTACGAGCAGTACTTC
NA	NA	TRBV21-1	TRBJ1-2	CASTQGYEGNYGYTF	TGTGCCAGCACCCAAGGGTACGAGGGTAACTATGGCTACACCTTC
NA	TRBD1	TRBV9	TRBJ1-6	CASSASPGTGITPLHF	TGTGCCAGCAGCGCATCTCCCGGGACAGGGATCACACCCCTCCACTTT
once	NA	TRBV28	TRBJ1-2	CAVAQGNYGYTF	TGTGCCGTGGCCCAGGGTAACTATGGCTACACCTTC
few	NA	TRBV12-3/TRBV12-4	TRBJ1-5	CASKRAGPQHF	TGTGCCAGCAAAAGAGCGGGGCCCCAGCATTTT
NA	TRBD2	TRBV20-1	TRBJ2-7	CSASLTSGGNRPYEQYF	TGCAGTGCTAGTTTGACTAGCGGGGGGAATCGGCCCTACGAGCAGTACTTC